The 4 T cell receptor beta chains in this list originate from one sample, sequenced in a study of cytomegalovirus exposure and HLA in healthy donors. This PCR relied on a set of 60 Vbeta primers and 13 Jbeta primers. TCRdb's copy holds only in-frame clones and misses some; the assay was immunoSEQ multiplex PCR. The sample comprises fewer than 65,000 clones, around 87% of which are singletons, and approximately 1.4% rests with the top ten. Sequencing was carried out using PBMCs. The receptors originated from a man between 18 and 35 years old in good health and CMV-seronegative.

This chain links TRBV4-1 with TRBJ2-1, with 12 nucleotides matching TRBD1. CDR3 length equals 17 residues. V was clipped by 2 bases and J by 4 bases; unmatched bases: 6. Germline V gene data show CDR1 as MGHRA and CDR2 as YSYEKL. The CDR3 DNA reads as TGCGCCAGCAGCCAAAGAACGGGACAGGGGGCTTACAATGAGCAGTTCTTC. Translated, it gives CASSQRTGQGAYNEQFF.

The genes are TRBV5-6 and TRBJ2-5; D gene uncertain. This CDR3 comprises 12 residues. Per germline, CDR1 SGHDT and CDR2 YYEEEE. Between the trimmed V and J ends, which lost 5 bases and 11 bases, there was a span of 16 bases. The DNA of the CDR3 is TGTGCCAGCAGTTATGGTACGAGGCCTCAGTACTTC. This sequence encodes CASSYGTRPQYF.

The chain has TRBV9 and TRBJ1-2; D gene unclear. This CDR3 comprises 13 residues. Trimming shortened V by 0 bases and J by 6 bases, and 9 bases separated the two germline ends. In germline, CDR1 is SGDLS, CDR2 YYNGEE. CDR3 DNA: TGTGCCAGCAGCGTAGGGTTTGGAGATGGCTACACCTTC. Its protein product is CASSVGFGDGYTF.

This clone was recorded only once. This chain's CDR3 is CAWSAGPGTDTQYF. The CDR3 DNA sequence: TGTGCCTGGAGTGCAGGGCCCGGGACAGATACGCAGTATTTT. The V and J genes are TRBV30 and TRBJ2-3, with D possibly TRBD1 on 5 matching bases. V lost 1 base and J lost 3, with 11 bases in between. This CDR3 has 14 amino acids. CDR1 and CDR2 (germline): GTSNPN, SVGIG (reference sequence).